This passage covers 21 T cell receptor beta chains from one sample sequenced in a study of T-cell memory formation after mild COVID-19 (TCRdb year 2021). To prepare the library, 5' RACE was applied. Sequencing was carried out with an Illumina NovaSeq 6000. TCRdb passed the public sequencing reads through fastp at Q25 and MiXCR, retaining productive beta sequences. Each CDR3 protein appears once, grouped with its most common genes and DNA. This sample has fewer than 650,000 distinct CDR3 sequences in its table, and roughly 20% of those were observed once. Approximately 8.4% of the sample belongs to the ten largest clones. Source material: PBMCs or a T cell subset sorted from them (not recorded which). These receptor sequences come from an adult woman who had mild COVID-19 (a few samples of this study predate the infection). The sample titles of this study are shuffled in the database, so cell type and time point are left out; the donor was told from shared clones.

This chain links TRBV5-4 with TRBJ2-4; unclear D gene. The germline CDR1 and CDR2 sequences are SGHNT and YYREEE (reference sequence). The CDR3 covers 17 residues. The V end lost 2 bases, the J end lost 0 bases, and 15 bases lay between the germline ends. DNA for the CDR3: TGTGCCAGCAGCTTCTCCGTCGGAAGACTAGCCAAAAACATTCAGTACTTC. Amino acid sequence: CASSFSVGRLAKNIQYF.

This clonotype has more than one count but fewer than ten. This chain links TRBV3-1 with TRBJ2-2; D unresolved. V gave up 4 bases and J gave up 6 bases, with 9 bases separating them. The CDR3 is 13 amino acids. Germline V gene sequence: CDR1 LGHDT, CDR2 YNNKEL (reference sequence). The CDR3 spells CASSPVGPGELFF. In DNA form, the CDR3 reads TGTGCCAGCAGCCCCGTTGGCCCCGGGGAGCTGTTTTTT.

V usage is TRBV6-5 and J usage is TRBJ2-3; 8 positions match TRBD1. This CDR3 spans 16 amino acids. Germline V lookup: CDR1 MNHEY, CDR2 SVGAGI. With 6 bases clipped from V and 0 bases from J, the junction kept 8 bases outside the gene matches. The CDR3 DNA reads TGTGCCAGCAGCCTCGACAGGGGCCGGAGCACAGATACGCAGTATTTT. Amino acids: CASSLDRGRSTDTQYF.

This clonotype was found a few times. The rearrangement links TRBV10-3 to TRBJ2-1; 10 bases are a match to TRBD2. Looked up from germline, CDR1 is ENHRY and CDR2 is SYGVKD. The CDR3 length is 20 residues. The V gene end was trimmed by 2 bases and the J gene end by 4 bases; junction bases not matched to a gene: 17. The CDR3 region has the DNA TGTGCCATCAGTGAGGAACTTGGACTAGCGGACCAATCCGTATACAATGAGCAGTTCTTC. It codes for CAISEELGLADQSVYNEQFF.

This clonotype was counted only a few times. The chain carries TRBV12-3 or TRBV12-4 and TRBJ1-5; D is undetermined. Trimming stripped 1 base from V and 10 bases from J, with 14 bases between. The CDR3 consists of 14 residues. CDR3 region: CASSLGSIGSPQHF. DNA for the CDR3: TGTGCCAGCAGTTTAGGGTCTATAGGGAGCCCCCAGCATTTT.

This clonotype has at least ten counts. V gene TRBV7-8 combines with J gene TRBJ2-5; TRBD2 is a possible D gene (6 bases). The V end lost 3 bases, the J end lost 4 bases, and 18 bases lay between the germline ends. Germline V gives CDR1 SGHVS, CDR2 FQNEAQ. This CDR3 contains 16 residues. CDR3 nucleotides: TGTGCCAGCAGCTTGAAGGAAGGGATGGGGGGAGAGACCCAGTACTTC. This sequence encodes CASSLKEGMGGETQYF.

This clonotype was seen many times. The chain has TRBV20-1 and TRBJ1-3, with D tentatively TRBD1 (6 bases). The CDR3 extends over 15 amino acids. The ends were cut back, 1 base at V and 2 bases at J, with 12 bases in the middle. Germline CDR1 reads DFQATT; CDR2 reads SNEGSKA (reference sequence). The CDR3 is CSARVPGATGNTIYF. In nucleotides, the CDR3 is TGCAGTGCTAGAGTCCCAGGGGCGACTGGAAACACCATATATTTT.

This clonotype was seen repeatedly, ten times or more. This CDR3 reads CASSYSIVGGAYEQYF. CDR3 nucleotide sequence: TGTGCCAGCAGTTACTCGATTGTTGGCGGGGCCTACGAGCAGTACTTC. The chain uses TRBV6-6 and TRBJ2-7; tentatively, D is TRBD2 (6 bases). V was cut by 0 bases and J by 2 bases, with 14 bases left in between. The CDR3 covers 16 residues. CDR1 and CDR2 from the germline V gene are MNHNY and SVGAGI (reference sequence).

V is TRBV10-3 and J is TRBJ2-7; D is possibly TRBD2 (6 bases). This CDR3 contains 12 residues. Germline CDR1 reads ENHRY; CDR2 reads SYGVKD. Trimming shortened V by 7 bases and J by 2 bases, and 9 bases separated the two germline ends. CDR3 sequence reads: CAINGGTYEQYF. The DNA for the CDR3 is TGTGCCATCAATGGGGGGACCTACGAGCAGTACTTC.

The gene calls are TRBV7-8 and TRBJ2-1; 11 bases are a match to TRBD2. Losses at the gene ends were 7 bases for V and 4 bases for J; bases not matched to a gene: 12. CDR3 length equals 17 residues. Germline V CDR1 and CDR2: SGHVS, FQNEAQ. Written as DNA, the CDR3 is TGTGCCAGCAACAAAGTGAGACTAGCGGGGATTTACAATGAGCAGTTCTTC. As protein: CASNKVRLAGIYNEQFF. Full variable domain (rest looked up from reference TRBV7-8 and TRBJ2-1): GAGVSQSPRYKVAKRGQDVALRCDPISGHVSLFWYQQALGQGPEFLTYFQNEAQLDKSGLPSDRFFAERPEGSVSTLKIQRTQQEDSAVYLCASNKVRLAGIYNEQFFGPGTRLTVL.

This clonotype was counted only a few times. V gene TRBV7-9 combines with J gene TRBJ2-1, with TRBD1 as a possible D gene (5 bases). The V and J ends lost 2 bases and 8 bases respectively, with 19 bases between them. CDR3 size: 16 residues. Per the germline V gene, CDR1 is SEHNR and CDR2 is FQNEAQ (reference sequence). The CDR3 DNA reads as TGTGCCAGCAGCTTAAGTGGTGTAGTTTGGGGCGATGAGCAGTTCTTC. This translates into CASSLSGVVWGDEQFF. Supplemented by reference TRBV7-9 and TRBJ2-1, the full variable domain reads DTGVSQNPRHKITKRGQNVTFRCDPISEHNRLYWYRQTLGQGPEFLTYFQNEAQLEKSRLLSDRFSAERPKGSFSTLEIQRTEQGDSAMYLCASSLSGVVWGDEQFFGPGTRLTVL.

This clonotype was seen more than once but under ten times. The rearrangement joins TRBV7-9 to TRBJ2-1; 11 nucleotides agree with TRBD2. With 4 bases clipped from V and 5 bases from J, the junction kept 4 bases outside the gene matches. CDR3 size: 15 residues. Looked up from germline, CDR1 is SEHNR and CDR2 is FQNEAQ (reference sequence). The CDR3 loop is CASSSGLAVNNEQFF. The CDR3, as DNA: TGTGCCAGCAGCTCGGGACTAGCGGTTAACAATGAGCAGTTCTTC.

The chain couples TRBV5-5 to TRBJ1-2, with a possible D match to TRBD1 (5 bases). Trimming shortened V by 1 base and J by 5 bases, and 12 bases separated the two germline ends. Germline V gene sequence: CDR1 SGHKS, CDR2 YYEKEE (reference sequence). The CDR3 has 14 residues. This CDR3 reads CASSLIQGEYGYTF. The CDR3 nucleotides are TGTGCCAGCAGCTTGATTCAGGGTGAATATGGCTACACCTTC. The full variable domain, with the rest looked up from reference TRBV5-5 and TRBJ1-2, is DAGVTQSPTHLIKTRGQQVTLRCSPISGHKSVSWYQQVLGQGPQFIFQYYEKEERGRGNFPDRFSARQFPNYSSELNVNALLLGDSALYLCASSLIQGEYGYTFGSGTRLTVV.

There are many counts of this clonotype. The rearrangement joins TRBV5-1 to TRBJ2-3; D not certain. The CDR3 contains 15 residues. The germline CDR1 and CDR2 sequences are SGHRS and YFSETQ. Between the trimmed V and J ends, which lost 2 bases and 2 bases, there was a span of 12 bases. The CDR3 DNA reads as TGCGCCAGCAGCTTTAGTTCAAGGGCCACAGATACGCAGTATTTT. It codes for CASSFSSRATDTQYF.

Only a few counts were recorded for this clonotype. The V call is TRBV4-2, the J call TRBJ2-1, with TRBD1 as a possible D gene (7 bases). The CDR3 totals 16 residues. CDR1 is LGHNA and CDR2 is YNFKEQ in the germline V gene. Trimming removed 5 bases from V and 8 bases from J, with 22 bases in between. This chain's CDR3 is CASSTTGEGAQDEQFF. In DNA, the CDR3 is TGTGCCAGCAGCACGACGGGAGAGGGGGCGCAGGATGAGCAGTTCTTC.

In this sample, this clonotype turned up a few times. The chain has TRBV13 and TRBJ2-1; TRBD2 matches at 9 bases. V trimming: 6 bases; J trimming: 5 bases; junction bases outside the gene matches: 14. This CDR3 region has 17 residues. The V gene's germline CDR1 is PRHDT and CDR2 FYEKMQ (reference sequence). The CDR3 region is CASRPRIAGAPHNEQFF. CDR3 in DNA: TGTGCCAGCAGACCCAGAATAGCGGGAGCCCCTCACAATGAGCAGTTCTTC.

V is TRBV12-3 or TRBV12-4 and J is TRBJ1-4, with 7 bases that match TRBD1. Losses at the gene ends were 7 bases for V and 1 base for J; bases not matched to a gene: 3. This CDR3 region has 14 residues. The CDR3 sequence: CASNTGVTNEKLFF. The CDR3 region has the DNA TGTGCCAGCAACACAGGGGTAACTAATGAAAAACTGTTTTTT.

This clonotype has more than one count but fewer than ten. The rearrangement links TRBV6-5 to TRBJ2-3, with no clear D. The CDR3 contains 14 residues. Germline V CDR1 and CDR2: MNHEY, SVGAGI. Trimming left V 4 bases short and J 0 bases short, with 8 bases between. CDR3 sequence (DNA): TGTGCCAGCAGTTGGCGGCCTAGCACAGATACGCAGTATTTT. Its translation: CASSWRPSTDTQYF.

This clonotype was detected only a few times. This chain links TRBV3-1 with TRBJ2-1; D not certain. Per the germline V gene, CDR1 is LGHDT and CDR2 is YNNKEL (reference sequence). V was shortened by 4 bases and J by 3 bases, with 13 bases between the two germline ends. CDR3 length equals 15 residues. The CDR3 DNA reads TGTGCCAGCAGCCCCTCCCAGAGTAGCTACAATGAGCAGTTCTTC. It translates to CASSPSQSSYNEQFF.

This clonotype was seen only a few times. The chain recombines TRBV27 with TRBJ2-1, with 7 bases aligning to TRBD1. Per germline, CDR1 MNHEY and CDR2 SMNVEV (reference sequence). V shed 5 bases and J 1 base; nucleotides not matched to a gene: 8. The CDR3 is 16 residues long. The CDR3 coding sequence is TGTGCCAGCAGTATCATCCGGGACAGATCCTACAATGAGCAGTTCTTC. Translation gives CASSIIRDRSYNEQFF.

The chain recombines TRBV30 with TRBJ1-1; D is uncertain. The CDR3 has 14 residues. V was trimmed by 2 bases and J by 6 bases, leaving 16 bases between them. Germline V gene lookup returns CDR1 GTSNPN and CDR2 SVGIG (reference sequence). Here the CDR3 reads CAWSRLSPSAEAFF. DNA of the CDR3: TGTGCCTGGAGTCGGCTCTCTCCCAGCGCTGAAGCTTTCTTT.